The following is a T cell receptor (beta chain) sequence with its context. Antigen specificity is unknown. Germline CDR1 LNHDA, CDR2 SQIVND (reference sequence). V lost 7 bases to trimming and J lost 4 bases; unmatched junction nucleotides: 11. The CDR3 totals 16 residues. This sample was taken from a study of long-term antiretroviral therapy in people with HIV. Study observations and caveats: Pre-ART-expanded clones dominated the repertoire at all time points. HIV repertoires spanned tighter CDR3 length ranges than controls did.

Treatment locations for all participants with HIV were in the United States. Survey level was the resolution at which the v3.0 immunoSEQ assay ran. Sequencing used immunoSEQ multiplex PCR; TCRdb keeps in-frame clones, though not all of them. The table records 30,000 to 40,000 clones, approximately 80% of them present only once. Source: unsorted PBMCs, taken 2 years after starting antiretroviral therapy. The clonotype originates from a woman aged 50 to 60 with HIV. V gene TRBV19 combines with J gene TRBJ1-4, with 8 bases matching TRBD1. The CDR3 sequence is CASNPRQGRGNEKLFF. CDR3 DNA sequence: TGTGCCAGTAACCCCCGACAGGGGCGCGGTAATGAAAAACTGTTTTTT.